A selection of T cell receptor beta chains follows, all from one sample in a study of blood T cell repertoires in COVID-19. The method was immunoSEQ multiplex PCR; TCRdb's version includes in-frame clones alone and lacks a portion of them. The table includes 150,000 or so clones, around nine tenths detected once. Sequenced: peripheral blood. The receptors here all came from a woman aged 70-85 years with COVID-19, enrolled during active disease. CDR3s include the opening cysteine and the closing phenylalanine or tryptophan. The order of the fields is clone size, D gene, J gene, V gene, CDR3 DNA, CDR3 protein. D genes are given only for firm matches. Size is stated for part of the rows, as once, few or many counts, or as a class when the clone is expanded.

>few|TRBD1|TRBJ2-1|TRBV19
TGTGCCAGTAGTGCCGCAGGCGGACAGGGGACTTACAATGAGCAGTTCTTC
CASSAAGGQGTYNEQFF
>NA|NA|TRBJ1-4|TRBV30
TGTGCCTGGGACAGGTTGGATAATGAAAAACTGTTTTTT
CAWDRLDNEKLFF
>NA|TRBD1|TRBJ2-4|TRBV4-2
TGTGCCAGCAGCCAAGAGGGACCGGGACAGGTAGAAAACATTCAGTACTTC
CASSQEGPGQVENIQYF
>NA|TRBD1|TRBJ2-7|TRBV19
TGTGCCAGTAGTCCCTCGACAGGGGGATACGAGCAGTACTTC
CASSPSTGGYEQYF
>NA|NA|TRBJ2-5|TRBV2
TGTGCCAGCAGACTCCTTGACAGGCCCATTCGGCAAGAGACCCAGTACTTC
CASRLLDRPIRQETQYF
>NA|NA|TRBJ2-3|TRBV24-1
TGTGCCACGGCCGGCAGGGGTGAGGATACGCAGTATTTT
CATAGRGEDTQYF
>NA|NA|TRBJ2-7|TRBV4-1
TGCGCCAGCAGCCAAGACAGGGGTCGAGTGGGCGAGCAGTACTTC
CASSQDRGRVGEQYF
>NA|TRBD1|TRBJ2-7|TRBV10-2
TGCGCCAGCAGCGAAAGGGACAGGGGTTTTTACGAGCAGTACTTC
CASSERDRGFYEQYF
>NA|TRBD1|TRBJ2-3|TRBV28
TGTGCCAGCACACCAACAGGACAGGGGGCAGGCGATACGCAGTATTTT
CASTPTGQGAGDTQYF
>once|NA|TRBJ2-7|TRBV28
TGTGCCAGCAGTCTTAACAGGGAGCAGTACTTC
CASSLNREQYF
>once|TRBD2|TRBJ2-7|TRBV3-1/TRBV3-2
TGTGCCAGCAGCCGGACTAGCGGGGGCCGTAGCTCCTACGAGCAGTACTTC
CASSRTSGGRSSYEQYF
>NA|TRBD1|TRBJ1-6|TRBV30
TGTGCCTGGAGTACCAGGGGGAGTAGGGATTCACCCCTCCACTTT
CAWSTRGSRDSPLHF
>NA|TRBD1|TRBJ1-1|TRBV30
TGTGCCTGGCAAGGACAGGGGTACACTGAAGCTTTCTTT
CAWQGQGYTEAFF
>NA|NA|TRBJ2-1|TRBV19
TGTGCCAGTAGTAGACTAGAGGTTTACAATGAGCAGTTCTTC
CASSRLEVYNEQFF
>once|TRBD1|TRBJ1-1|TRBV30
TGTGCCTGGAGCGACAGGGGAGCTGAAGCTTTCTTT
CAWSDRGAEAFF
>once|NA|TRBJ2-7|TRBV7-6
TGTGCCAGCAGTCGCGAGCAGGGGATTCTCTACGAGCAGTACTTC
CASSREQGILYEQYF
>once|NA|TRBJ1-2|TRBV7-9
TGTGCCAGCAGCATCCCCGGACAGCGAGCTAACTATGGCTACACCTTC
CASSIPGQRANYGYTF
>NA|TRBD2|TRBJ2-7|TRBV28
TGTGCCAGCAGTGACTGGACTAGCGGGGGGTACGAGCAGTACTTC
CASSDWTSGGYEQYF
>NA|NA|TRBJ1-2|TRBV19
TGTGCCAGTAGTATAGTCGGCTATGGCTACACCTTC
CASSIVGYGYTF
>NA|NA|TRBJ1-1|TRBV6-5
TGTGCCAGCAGGGCAAGGGGCCTCATGAACACTGAAGCTTTCTTT
CASRARGLMNTEAFF
>NA|TRBD1|TRBJ1-4|TRBV30
TGTGCCGGCAGGGGGATTAGTCGAGAAAAACTGTTTTTT
CAGRGISREKLFF
>NA|TRBD1|TRBJ1-2|TRBV11-2
TGTGTCAGCAGCTCGGGACAGGTCTATGGCTACACCTTC
CVSSSGQVYGYTF
>once|NA|TRBJ1-5|TRBV30
TGTGCCTGGAGTTTACGGGTGGGTGGCAATCAGCCCCAGCATTTT
CAWSLRVGGNQPQHF
>NA|NA|TRBJ2-7|TRBV5-5
TGTGCCAGCAGCTTCGAGATTAGCTCCTACGAGCAGTACTTC
CASSFEISSYEQYF
>NA|TRBD1|TRBJ2-7|TRBV6-1
TGTGCCAGCAGTGAATGGGACAGGAGCTCCTACGAGCAGTACTTC
CASSEWDRSSYEQYF
>NA|NA|TRBJ2-7|TRBV11-2
TGTGCCAGCAGCGCCCGAATCCCAGCCTACGAGCAGTACTTC
CASSARIPAYEQYF
>NA|TRBD2|TRBJ2-1|TRBV27
TGTGCCAGCAGTCCCCGACTAGCGGGGGTTACAGTGAATGAGCAGTTCTTC
CASSPRLAGVTVNEQFF
>NA|TRBD1|TRBJ1-1|TRBV13
TGTGCCAGCAGCTTAAGCCCCGGGACAGGGGGCACTGAAGCTTTCTTT
CASSLSPGTGGTEAFF
>NA|NA|TRBJ1-6|TRBV11-3
TGTGCCAGCAGCCTAGGTCGAGATAATTCACCCCTCCACTTT
CASSLGRDNSPLHF
>NA|NA|TRBJ1-2|TRBV7-2
TGTGCCAGCAGCTTAGATCTCTATGGCTACACCTTC
CASSLDLYGYTF
>NA|NA|TRBJ2-5|TRBV6-5
TGTGCCAGCAGTTACGGGCAGGGTAGAGAGACCCAGTACTTC
CASSYGQGRETQYF
>NA|NA|TRBJ2-7|TRBV7-2
TGTGCCAGCAGCTTACAACAGGGATCGTACGAGCAGTACTTC
CASSLQQGSYEQYF
>NA|TRBD1|TRBJ1-6|TRBV27
TGTGCCAGCAGTCCCGGACAGGGGGCTTCCTATAATTCACCCCTCCACTTT
CASSPGQGASYNSPLHF
>NA|TRBD2|TRBJ2-1|TRBV13
TGTGCCAGCAGCTCACTAACGACTAGCGGGGCAAACAATGAGCAGTTCTTC
CASSSLTTSGANNEQFF
>NA|NA|TRBJ1-3|TRBV7-9
TGTGCCAGCAGCAGGTCGCGAGACAGAACCTCTGGAAACACCATATATTTT
CASSRSRDRTSGNTIYF
>NA|NA|TRBJ1-5|TRBV29-1
TGCAGCGTTGGCGGCGGAATCAATCAGCCCCAGCATTTT
CSVGGGINQPQHF
>NA|NA|TRBJ1-4|TRBV15
TGTGCCACCAGCAGCGACCTCAGGGCCTCTAATGAAAAACTGTTTTTT
CATSSDLRASNEKLFF
>once|TRBD1|TRBJ1-2|TRBV3-1/TRBV3-2
TGTGCCAGCAGCCAAGGTGACAGGGGCTTACGTGGCTACACCTTC
CASSQGDRGLRGYTF
>NA|NA|TRBJ1-3|TRBV6-1
TGTGCCAGCAGTGAAGCGCTTCTGGGGCTAGGAAACACCATATATTTT
CASSEALLGLGNTIYF
>NA|NA|TRBJ2-3|TRBV2
TGTGCCAGCAGTCGGGACTCGCCCACAGATACGCAGTATTTT
CASSRDSPTDTQYF
>NA|NA|TRBJ2-7|TRBV7-6
TGTGCCAGCACCACCCTACAAGGAGCAAAGTACGAGCAGTACTTC
CASTTLQGAKYEQYF
>NA|NA|TRBJ1-1|TRBV6-5
TGTGCCAGCAGCGGAACACGAAAAGGGGGCACTGAAGCTTTCTTT
CASSGTRKGGTEAFF
>NA|NA|TRBJ1-4|TRBV9
TGTGCCAGCAGCGTGGGGACAAGTAATGAAAAACTGTTTTTT
CASSVGTSNEKLFF
>few|NA|TRBJ1-2|TRBV28
TGTGCCAGCAGTTTTGTGTCAGGGCGGGGCTACACCTTC
CASSFVSGRGYTF
>NA|NA|TRBJ1-1|TRBV15
TGTGCCACCAGTTCCTTCCAGGGAAACACTGAAGCTTTCTTT
CATSSFQGNTEAFF
>NA|TRBD1|TRBJ1-1|TRBV5-5
TGTGCCAGCAGCTTGGATTGGGGACAGGGAAACACTGAAGCTTTCTTT
CASSLDWGQGNTEAFF
>NA|TRBD2|TRBJ2-3|TRBV9
TGTGCCAGCAGCGACGGACTAGCGGCAGATACGCAGTATTTT
CASSDGLAADTQYF
>NA|NA|TRBJ1-6|TRBV11-2
TGTGCCAGCAGCTTTTATGGGGGCCTAAATAATTCACCCCTCCACTTT
CASSFYGGLNNSPLHF
>NA|NA|TRBJ2-7|TRBV28
TGTGCCAGCAGTTCCCCCGTAGCCCTCCGTTCCGAGCAGTACTTC
CASSSPVALRSEQYF
>NA|NA|TRBJ1-3|TRBV28
TGTGCCAGCAGTTTATATCCGGACAGTCCAGGAAACACCATATATTTT
CASSLYPDSPGNTIYF
>NA|TRBD2|TRBJ2-7|TRBV7-9
TGTGCCAGCAGCTCAGAAGCGGGGGCCTACGAGCAGTACTTC
CASSSEAGAYEQYF
>NA|NA|TRBJ2-5|TRBV27
TGTGCCAGCAGAGCCCTCGAACGTACGGAGACCCAGTACTTC
CASRALERTETQYF
>few|NA|TRBJ2-1|TRBV6-5
TGTGCCAGCAAGGTCCACGGGGACTACAATGAGCAGTTCTTC
CASKVHGDYNEQFF
>NA|NA|TRBJ1-5|TRBV10-3
TGTGCCATTGGGACACAGGATAGCAATCAGCCCCAGCATTTT
CAIGTQDSNQPQHF
>few|NA|TRBJ1-6|TRBV5-1
TGCGCCAGCAGCCCTGAGGGGGGGTATAATTCACCCCTCCACTTT
CASSPEGGYNSPLHF
>NA|TRBD2|TRBJ2-3|TRBV28
TGTGCCAGCAGTACCACCTGGCGGGGGGGCACAGATACGCAGTATTTT
CASSTTWRGGTDTQYF
>NA|NA|TRBJ1-4|TRBV5-4
TGTGCCAGCAGCCCACAGGGTAGTAATGAAAAACTGTTTTTT
CASSPQGSNEKLFF
>NA|NA|TRBJ2-5|TRBV7-2
TGTGCCAGCACCCGCCTGGCATCCATCCAAGAGACCCAGTACTTC
CASTRLASIQETQYF
>NA|TRBD1|TRBJ1-2|TRBV10-3
TGTGCCATCAGCGGGACAGGGCCGGGCGGCTACACCTTC
CAISGTGPGGYTF
>NA|TRBD2|TRBJ2-3|TRBV5-4
TGTGCCAGCAGCTTGGGCGGGGGGGCATCAGATACGCAGTATTTT
CASSLGGGASDTQYF